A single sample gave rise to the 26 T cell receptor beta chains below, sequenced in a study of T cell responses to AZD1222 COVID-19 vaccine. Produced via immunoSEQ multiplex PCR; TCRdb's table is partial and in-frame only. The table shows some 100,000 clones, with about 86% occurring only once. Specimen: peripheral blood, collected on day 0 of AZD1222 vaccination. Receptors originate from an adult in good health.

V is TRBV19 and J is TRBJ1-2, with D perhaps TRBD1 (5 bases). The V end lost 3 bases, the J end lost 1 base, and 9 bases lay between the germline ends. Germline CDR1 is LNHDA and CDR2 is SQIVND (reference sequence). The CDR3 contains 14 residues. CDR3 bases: TGTGCCAGTAGTATGATGGGGGGTAACTATGGCTACACCTTC. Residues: CASSMMGGNYGYTF.

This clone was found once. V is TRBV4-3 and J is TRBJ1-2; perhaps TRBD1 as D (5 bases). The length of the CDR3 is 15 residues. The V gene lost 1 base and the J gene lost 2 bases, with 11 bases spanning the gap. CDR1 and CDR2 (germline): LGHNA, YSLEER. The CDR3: CASSQGSRVNYGYTF. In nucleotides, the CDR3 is TGCGCCAGCAGCCAAGGTTCCAGGGTGAACTATGGCTACACCTTC.

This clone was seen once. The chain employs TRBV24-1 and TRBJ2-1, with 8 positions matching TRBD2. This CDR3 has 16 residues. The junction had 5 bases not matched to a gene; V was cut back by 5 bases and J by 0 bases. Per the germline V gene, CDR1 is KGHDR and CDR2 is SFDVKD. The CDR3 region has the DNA TGTGCCACCAGTGGCGGACTAGCAAGCTCCTACAATGAGCAGTTCTTC. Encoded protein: CATSGGLASSYNEQFF.

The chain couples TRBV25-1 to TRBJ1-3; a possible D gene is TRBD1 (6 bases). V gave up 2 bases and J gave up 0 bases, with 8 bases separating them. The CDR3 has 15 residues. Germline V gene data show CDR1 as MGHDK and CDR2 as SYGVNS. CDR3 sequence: CASSEQQGSGNTIYF. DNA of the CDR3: TGTGCCAGCAGTGAACAACAGGGCTCTGGAAACACCATATATTTT. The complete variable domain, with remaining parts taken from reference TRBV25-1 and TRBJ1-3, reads EADIYQTPRYLVIGTGKKITLECSQTMGHDKMYWYQQDPGMELHLIHYSYGVNSTEKGDLSSESTVSRIRTEHFPLTLESARPSHTSQYLCASSEQQGSGNTIYFGEGSWLTVV.

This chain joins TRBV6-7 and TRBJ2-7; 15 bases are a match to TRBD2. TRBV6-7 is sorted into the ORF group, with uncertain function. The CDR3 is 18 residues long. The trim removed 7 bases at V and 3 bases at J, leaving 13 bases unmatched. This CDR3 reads CASTGLGTSGGTHYEQYF. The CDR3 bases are TGTGCCAGCACCGGGTTGGGGACTAGCGGGGGGACCCACTACGAGCAGTACTTC.

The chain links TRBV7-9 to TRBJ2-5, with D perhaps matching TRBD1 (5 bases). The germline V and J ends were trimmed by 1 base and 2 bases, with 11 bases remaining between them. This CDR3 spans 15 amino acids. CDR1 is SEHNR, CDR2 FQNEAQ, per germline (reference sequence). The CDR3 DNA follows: TGTGCCAGCAGCTTAGGGGGCATCATTCAAGAGACCCAGTACTTC. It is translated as CASSLGGIIQETQYF.

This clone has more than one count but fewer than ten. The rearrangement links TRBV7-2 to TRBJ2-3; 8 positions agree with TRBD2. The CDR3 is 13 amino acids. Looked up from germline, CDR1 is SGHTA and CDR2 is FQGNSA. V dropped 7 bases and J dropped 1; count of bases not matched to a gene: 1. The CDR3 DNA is TGTGCCAGCAAGCGGGGGCGCACAGATACGCAGTATTTT. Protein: CASKRGRTDTQYF. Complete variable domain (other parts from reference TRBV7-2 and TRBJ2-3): GAGVSQSPSNKVTEKGKDVELRCDPISGHTALYWYRQSLGQGLEFLIYFQGNSAPDKSGLPSDRFSAERTGGSVSTLTIQRTQQEDSAVYLCASKRGRTDTQYFGPGTRLTVL.

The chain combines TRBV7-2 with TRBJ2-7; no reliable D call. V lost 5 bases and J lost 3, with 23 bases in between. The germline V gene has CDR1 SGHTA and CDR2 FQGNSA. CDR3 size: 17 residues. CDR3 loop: CASSRWSSIRGNYEQYF. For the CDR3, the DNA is TGTGCCAGCAGCCGGTGGTCGTCGATCCGCGGTAACTACGAGCAGTACTTC. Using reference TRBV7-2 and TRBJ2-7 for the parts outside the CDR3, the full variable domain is GAGVSQSPSNKVTEKGKDVELRCDPISGHTALYWYRQSLGQGLEFLIYFQGNSAPDKSGLPSDRFSAERTGGSVSTLTIQRTQQEDSAVYLCASSRWSSIRGNYEQYFGPGTRLTVT.

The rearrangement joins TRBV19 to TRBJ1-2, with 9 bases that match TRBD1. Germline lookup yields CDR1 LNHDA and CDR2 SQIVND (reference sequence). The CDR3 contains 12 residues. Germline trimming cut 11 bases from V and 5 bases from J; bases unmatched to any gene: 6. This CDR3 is CALRQGGYGYTF. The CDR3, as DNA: TGTGCCCTCCGACAGGGGGGATATGGCTACACCTTC.

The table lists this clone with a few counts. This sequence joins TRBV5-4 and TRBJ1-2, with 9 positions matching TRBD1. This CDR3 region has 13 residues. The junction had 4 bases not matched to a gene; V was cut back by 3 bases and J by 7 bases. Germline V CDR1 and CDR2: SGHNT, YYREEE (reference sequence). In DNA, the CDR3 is TGTGCCAGCAGCTGGGACAGGGAGGGTGGCTACACCTTC. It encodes CASSWDREGGYTF.

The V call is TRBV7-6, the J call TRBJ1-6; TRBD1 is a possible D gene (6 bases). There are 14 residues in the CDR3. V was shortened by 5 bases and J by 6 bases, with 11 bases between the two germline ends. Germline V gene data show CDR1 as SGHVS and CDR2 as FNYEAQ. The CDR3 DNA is TGTGCCAGCAGCCAGGACAGAATTAATTCACCCCTCCACTTT. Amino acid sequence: CASSQDRINSPLHF.

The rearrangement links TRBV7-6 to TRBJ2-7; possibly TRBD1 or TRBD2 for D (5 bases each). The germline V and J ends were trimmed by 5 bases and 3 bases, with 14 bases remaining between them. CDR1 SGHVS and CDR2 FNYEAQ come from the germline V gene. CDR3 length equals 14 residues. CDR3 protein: CASSPPGPNYEQYF. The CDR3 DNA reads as TGTGCCAGCAGCCCACCGGGACCCAACTACGAGCAGTACTTC.

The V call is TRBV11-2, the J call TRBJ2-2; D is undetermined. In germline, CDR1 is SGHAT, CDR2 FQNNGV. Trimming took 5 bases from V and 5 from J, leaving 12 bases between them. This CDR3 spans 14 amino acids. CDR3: CASSPERLTGELFF. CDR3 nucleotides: TGTGCCAGCAGCCCCGAGAGGCTGACCGGGGAGCTGTTTTTT.

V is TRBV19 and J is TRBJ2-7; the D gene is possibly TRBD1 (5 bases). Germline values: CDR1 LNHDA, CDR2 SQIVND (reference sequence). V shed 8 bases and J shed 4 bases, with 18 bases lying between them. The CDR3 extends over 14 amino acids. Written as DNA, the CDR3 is TGTGCCAGTTCCCAATCCGGCAGGGCTTACGAGCAGTACTTC. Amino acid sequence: CASSQSGRAYEQYF.

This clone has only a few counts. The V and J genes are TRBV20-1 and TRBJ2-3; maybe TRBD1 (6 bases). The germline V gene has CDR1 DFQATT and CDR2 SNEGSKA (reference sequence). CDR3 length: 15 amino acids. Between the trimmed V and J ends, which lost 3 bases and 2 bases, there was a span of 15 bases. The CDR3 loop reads CSASKAGAYTDTQYF. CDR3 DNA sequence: TGCAGTGCTAGTAAGGCAGGGGCGTACACAGATACGCAGTATTTT.

The CDR3 DNA reads as TGCAGCGCTGCTGGCCCCGGGGGGAGTCGCGGCGGGGAGCTGTTTTTT. Translated: CSAAGPGGSRGGELFF. The rearrangement uses TRBV29-1 and TRBJ2-2; TRBD2 matches at 7 bases. V lost 7 bases and J lost 7; bases outside the gene matches: 18. The CDR3 extends over 16 amino acids. Germline CDR1 and CDR2: SQVTM and ANQGSEA.

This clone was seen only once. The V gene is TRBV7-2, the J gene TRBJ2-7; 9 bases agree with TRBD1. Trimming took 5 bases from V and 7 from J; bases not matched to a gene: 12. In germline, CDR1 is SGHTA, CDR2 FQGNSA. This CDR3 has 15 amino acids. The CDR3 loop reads CASSLGQGFLAEQYF. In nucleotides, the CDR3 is TGTGCCAGCAGCCTGGGACAGGGCTTTCTTGCTGAGCAGTACTTC.

CDR3 nucleotide sequence: TGTGCCAGCAGTGAGACGACAGGGTGGAATTTCGGAGAGACCCAGTACTTC. It specifies CASSETTGWNFGETQYF. The rearrangement links TRBV6-1 to TRBJ2-5, with TRBD1 identical over 7 bases. The CDR3 is made up of 17 amino acids. The V gene's germline CDR1 is MNHNS and CDR2 SASEGT. V trimming: 3 bases; J trimming: 4 bases; junction bases outside the gene matches: 14.

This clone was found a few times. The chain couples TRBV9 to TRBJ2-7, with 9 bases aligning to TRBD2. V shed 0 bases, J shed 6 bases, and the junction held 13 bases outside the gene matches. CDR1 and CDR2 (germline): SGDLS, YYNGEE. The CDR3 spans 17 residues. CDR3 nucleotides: TGTGCCAGCAGCGTAGCCCCGCGGGGGGGCACGGCGGGCGAGCAGTACTTC. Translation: CASSVAPRGGTAGEQYF.

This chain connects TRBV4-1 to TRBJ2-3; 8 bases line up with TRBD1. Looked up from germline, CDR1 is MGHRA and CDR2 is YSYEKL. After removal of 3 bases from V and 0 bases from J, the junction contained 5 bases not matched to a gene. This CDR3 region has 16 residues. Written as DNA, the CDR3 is TGCGCCAGCAGCCACTTAGGACAGGGAAGCACAGATACGCAGTATTTT. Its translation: CASSHLGQGSTDTQYF.

CDR3 coding DNA: TGTGCCAGCAGATGGTCAGGCAAAGAGACCCAGTACTTC. Translation gives CASRWSGKETQYF. J is TRBJ2-5 and V is TRBV6-5; D uncertain. The germline gives CDR1 MNHEY, CDR2 SVGAGI. The V gene lost 6 bases and the J gene lost 3 bases, with 11 bases spanning the gap. The CDR3 sequence is 13 residues long.

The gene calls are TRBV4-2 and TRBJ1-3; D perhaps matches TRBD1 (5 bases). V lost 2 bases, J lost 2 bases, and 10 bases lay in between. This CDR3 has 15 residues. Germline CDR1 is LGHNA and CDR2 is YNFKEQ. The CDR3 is CASSQSLGPGNTIYF. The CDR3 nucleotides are TGTGCCAGCAGCCAAAGCCTGGGGCCTGGAAACACCATATATTTT.

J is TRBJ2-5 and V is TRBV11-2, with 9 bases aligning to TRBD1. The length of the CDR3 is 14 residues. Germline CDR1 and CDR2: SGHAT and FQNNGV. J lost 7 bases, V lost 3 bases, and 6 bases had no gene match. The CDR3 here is CASSFGQGRWTQYF. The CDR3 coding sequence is TGTGCCAGCAGCTTTGGACAGGGGAGGTGGACCCAGTACTTC.

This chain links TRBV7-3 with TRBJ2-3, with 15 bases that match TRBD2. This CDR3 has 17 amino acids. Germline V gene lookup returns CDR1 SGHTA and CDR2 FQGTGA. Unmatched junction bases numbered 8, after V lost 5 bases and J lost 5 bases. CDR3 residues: CASSRRTSGGARDTQYF. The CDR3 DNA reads TGTGCCAGCAGCCGTAGGACTAGCGGGGGGGCAAGAGATACGCAGTATTTT.

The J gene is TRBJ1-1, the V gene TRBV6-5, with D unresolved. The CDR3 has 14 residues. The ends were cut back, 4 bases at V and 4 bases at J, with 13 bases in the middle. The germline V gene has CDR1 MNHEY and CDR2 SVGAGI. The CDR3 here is CASSFRTASTEAFF. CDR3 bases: TGTGCCAGCAGTTTCCGGACGGCTAGCACTGAAGCTTTCTTT.

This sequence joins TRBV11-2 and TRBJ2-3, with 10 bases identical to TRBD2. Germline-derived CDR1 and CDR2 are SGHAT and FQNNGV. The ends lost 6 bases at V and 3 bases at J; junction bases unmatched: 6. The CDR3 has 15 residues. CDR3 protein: CASRASGGYTDTQYF. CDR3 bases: TGTGCCAGCAGGGCTAGCGGGGGATATACAGATACGCAGTATTTT.